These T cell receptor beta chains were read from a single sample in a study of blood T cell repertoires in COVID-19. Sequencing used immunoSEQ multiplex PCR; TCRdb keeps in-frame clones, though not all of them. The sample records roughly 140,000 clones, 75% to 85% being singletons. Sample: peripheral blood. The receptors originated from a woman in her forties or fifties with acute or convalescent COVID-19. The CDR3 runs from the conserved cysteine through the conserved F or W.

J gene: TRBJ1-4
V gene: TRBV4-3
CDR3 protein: CASSQVRVAFQKLFF

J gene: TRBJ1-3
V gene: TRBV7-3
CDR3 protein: CASSSRTGTSGNTIYF

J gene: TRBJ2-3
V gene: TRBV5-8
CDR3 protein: CASSLEGLAALEDTQYF

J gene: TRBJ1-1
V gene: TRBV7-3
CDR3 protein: CASSYRGYTEAFF

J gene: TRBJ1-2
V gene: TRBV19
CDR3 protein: CASSPPRDRDYYGYTF

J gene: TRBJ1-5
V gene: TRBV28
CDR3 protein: CASRVQGSQPQHF

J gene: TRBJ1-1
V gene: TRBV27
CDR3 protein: CASSLDRVANTEAFF

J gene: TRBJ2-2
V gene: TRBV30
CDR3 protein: CARRPGQGIGELFF

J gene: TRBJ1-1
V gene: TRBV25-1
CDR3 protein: CASSQGVHTEAFF

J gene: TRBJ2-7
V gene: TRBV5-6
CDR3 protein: CASSRGPQVGGAYEQYF

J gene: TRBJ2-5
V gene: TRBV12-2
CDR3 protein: CASRLGEANTSGKETQYF

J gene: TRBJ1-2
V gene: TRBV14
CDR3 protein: CASSQDHGQYYGYTF

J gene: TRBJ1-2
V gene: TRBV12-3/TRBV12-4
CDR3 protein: CASSPRSYGYTF

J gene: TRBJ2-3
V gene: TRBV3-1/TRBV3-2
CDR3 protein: CASSPPGLAGQYF

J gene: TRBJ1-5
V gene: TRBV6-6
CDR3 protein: CASSYQQGANQPQHF

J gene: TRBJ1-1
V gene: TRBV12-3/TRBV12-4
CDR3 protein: CASSLMGGAEAFF

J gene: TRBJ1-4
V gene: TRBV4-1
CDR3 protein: CASSLMDRAEKLFF

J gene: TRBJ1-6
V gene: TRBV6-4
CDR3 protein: CASSDPRARDNSPLHF

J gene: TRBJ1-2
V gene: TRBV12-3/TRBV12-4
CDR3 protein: CASSHQLGVGYTF

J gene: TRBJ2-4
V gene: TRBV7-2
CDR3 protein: CASSSNKNIQYF

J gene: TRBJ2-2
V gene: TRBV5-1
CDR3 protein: CASNPSEDYTGELFF

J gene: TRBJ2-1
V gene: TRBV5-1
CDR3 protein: CASSSPSGGSNWIDEQFF

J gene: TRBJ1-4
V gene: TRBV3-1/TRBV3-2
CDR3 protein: CASSQARDRGINEKLFF

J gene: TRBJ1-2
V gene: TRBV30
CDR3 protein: CAWREGGGYGYTF

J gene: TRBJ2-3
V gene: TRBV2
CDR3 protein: CASSGQGGDTQYF

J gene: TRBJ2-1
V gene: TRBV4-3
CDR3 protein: CASSQDWTGTFNEQFF

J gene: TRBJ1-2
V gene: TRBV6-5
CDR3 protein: CATVPGQARGYGYTF

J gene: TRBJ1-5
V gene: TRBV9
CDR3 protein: CASSVGAGINQPQHF

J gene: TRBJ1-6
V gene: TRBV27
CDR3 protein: CASSLSSRGDFNSPLHF

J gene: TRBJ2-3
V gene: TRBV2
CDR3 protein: CARNSGGSSTDTQYF

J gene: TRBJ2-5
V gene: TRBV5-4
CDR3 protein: CASSLGSVVPHQETQYF

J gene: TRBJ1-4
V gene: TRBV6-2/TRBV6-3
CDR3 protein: CASSSGTGDEKLFF

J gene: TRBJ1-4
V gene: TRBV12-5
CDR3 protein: CASGIKGAINEKLFF

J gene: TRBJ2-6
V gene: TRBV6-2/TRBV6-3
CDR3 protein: CASSYGQGSSGANVLTF

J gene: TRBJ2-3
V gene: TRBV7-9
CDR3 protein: CASVPPSGDTQYF

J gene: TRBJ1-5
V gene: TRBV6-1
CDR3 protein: CASSGTGGSQRNQPQHF

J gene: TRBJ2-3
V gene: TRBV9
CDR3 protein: CASSDTSGGAFADTQYF

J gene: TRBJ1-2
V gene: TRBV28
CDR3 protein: CASSFVVDYGYTF

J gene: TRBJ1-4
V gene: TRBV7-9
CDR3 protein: CASSSGNEKLFF

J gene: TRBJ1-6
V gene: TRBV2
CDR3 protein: CASSEIGVGANSPLHF

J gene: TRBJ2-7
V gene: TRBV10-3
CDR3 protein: CAISESRQGSKSYEQYF

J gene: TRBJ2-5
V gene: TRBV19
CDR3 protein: CASKGGVQETQYF

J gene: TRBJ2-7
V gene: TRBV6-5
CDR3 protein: CASTFYRDSTYEQYF

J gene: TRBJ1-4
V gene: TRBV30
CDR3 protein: CAGGGRDEKLFF

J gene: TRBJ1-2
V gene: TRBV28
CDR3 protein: CASSSPGGVGDGYTF

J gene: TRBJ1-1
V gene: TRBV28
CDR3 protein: CASAGGRPEAFF

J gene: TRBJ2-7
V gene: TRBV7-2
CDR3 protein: CASSPPVNSYEQYF

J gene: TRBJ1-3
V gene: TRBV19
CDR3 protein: CASSIPRGGFLSGNTIYF

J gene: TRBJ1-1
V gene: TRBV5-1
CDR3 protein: CASSLQGEDTEAFF

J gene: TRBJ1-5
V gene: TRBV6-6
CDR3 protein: CASRTTGDQPQHF

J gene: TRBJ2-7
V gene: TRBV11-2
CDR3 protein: CASSLVSGSRQTYEQYF

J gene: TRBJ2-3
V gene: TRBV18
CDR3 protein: CASSLNSQGRDTQYF

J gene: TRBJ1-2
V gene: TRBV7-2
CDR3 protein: CASSLYEAGVHGYTF

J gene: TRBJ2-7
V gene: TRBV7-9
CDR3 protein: CASSFGQAAYEQYF